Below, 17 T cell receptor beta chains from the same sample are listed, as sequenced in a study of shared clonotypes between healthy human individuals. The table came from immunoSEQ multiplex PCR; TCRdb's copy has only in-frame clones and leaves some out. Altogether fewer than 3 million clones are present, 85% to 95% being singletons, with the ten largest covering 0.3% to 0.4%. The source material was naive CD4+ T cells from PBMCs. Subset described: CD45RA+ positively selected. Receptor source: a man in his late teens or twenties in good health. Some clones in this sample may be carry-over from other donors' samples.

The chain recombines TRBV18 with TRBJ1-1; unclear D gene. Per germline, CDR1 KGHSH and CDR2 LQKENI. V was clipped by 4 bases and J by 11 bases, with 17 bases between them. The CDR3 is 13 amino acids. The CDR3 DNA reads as TGTGCCAGCTCACAACGGCCCCAACATACGGCTTTCTTT. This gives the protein CASSQRPQHTAFF.

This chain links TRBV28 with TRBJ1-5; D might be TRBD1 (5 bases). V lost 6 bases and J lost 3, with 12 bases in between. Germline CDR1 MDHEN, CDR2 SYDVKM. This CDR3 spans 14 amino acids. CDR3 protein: CASRGAGNNQPQHF. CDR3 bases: TGTGCCAGCAGAGGGGCCGGGAACAATCAGCCCCAGCATTTT.

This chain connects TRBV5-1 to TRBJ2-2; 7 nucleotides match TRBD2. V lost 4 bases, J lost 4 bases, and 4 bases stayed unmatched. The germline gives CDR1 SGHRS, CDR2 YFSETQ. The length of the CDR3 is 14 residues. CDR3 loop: CASSRDYPTGELFF. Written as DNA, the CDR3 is TGCGCCAGCAGCCGGGACTACCCCACCGGGGAGCTGTTTTTT.

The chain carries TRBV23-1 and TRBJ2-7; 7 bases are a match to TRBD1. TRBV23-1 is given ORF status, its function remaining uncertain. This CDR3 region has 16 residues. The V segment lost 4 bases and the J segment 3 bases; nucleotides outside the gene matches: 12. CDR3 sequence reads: CASSLRLSYRGYEQYF. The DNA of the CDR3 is TGCGCCAGCAGTCTTAGACTTTCTTACAGGGGCTACGAGCAGTACTTC.

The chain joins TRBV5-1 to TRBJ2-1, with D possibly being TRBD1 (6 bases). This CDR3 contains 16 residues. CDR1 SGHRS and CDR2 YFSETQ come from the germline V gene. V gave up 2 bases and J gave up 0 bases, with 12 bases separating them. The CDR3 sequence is CASSFTTGSSYNEQFF. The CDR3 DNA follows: TGCGCCAGCAGCTTTACCACAGGGAGCTCCTACAATGAGCAGTTCTTC.

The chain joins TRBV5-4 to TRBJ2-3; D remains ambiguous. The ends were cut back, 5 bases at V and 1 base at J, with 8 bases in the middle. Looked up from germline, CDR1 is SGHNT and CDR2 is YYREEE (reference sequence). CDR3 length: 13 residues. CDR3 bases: TGTGCCAGCAGTGATACTCGCACAGATACGCAGTATTTT. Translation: CASSDTRTDTQYF.

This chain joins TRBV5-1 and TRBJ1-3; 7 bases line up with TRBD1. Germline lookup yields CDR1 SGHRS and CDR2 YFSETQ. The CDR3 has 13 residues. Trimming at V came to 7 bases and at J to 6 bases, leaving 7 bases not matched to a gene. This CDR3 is CASSRDSQNTIYF. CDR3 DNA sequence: TGCGCCAGCTCCCGGGACAGTCAAAACACCATATATTTT. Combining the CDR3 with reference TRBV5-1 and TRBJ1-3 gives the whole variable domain KAGVTQTPRYLIKTRGQQVTLSCSPISGHRSVSWYQQTPGQGLQFLFEYFSETQRNKGNFPGRFSGRQFSNSRSEMNVSTLELGDSALYLCASSRDSQNTIYFGEGSWLTVV.

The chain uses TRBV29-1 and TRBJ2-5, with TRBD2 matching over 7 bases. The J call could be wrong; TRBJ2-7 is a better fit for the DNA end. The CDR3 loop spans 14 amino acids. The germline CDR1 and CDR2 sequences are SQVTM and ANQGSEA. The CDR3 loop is CSVCRLAATYEQYF. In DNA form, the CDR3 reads TGCAGCGTTTGTCGTCTAGCGGCAACTTACGAGCAGTACTTC.

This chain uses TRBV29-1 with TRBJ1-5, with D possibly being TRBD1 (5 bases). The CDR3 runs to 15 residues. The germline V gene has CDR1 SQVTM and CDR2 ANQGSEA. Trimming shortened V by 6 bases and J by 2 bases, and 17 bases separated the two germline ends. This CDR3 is CSVAIQGAGNQPQHF. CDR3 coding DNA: TGCAGCGTAGCTATACAAGGGGCCGGCAATCAGCCCCAGCATTTT.

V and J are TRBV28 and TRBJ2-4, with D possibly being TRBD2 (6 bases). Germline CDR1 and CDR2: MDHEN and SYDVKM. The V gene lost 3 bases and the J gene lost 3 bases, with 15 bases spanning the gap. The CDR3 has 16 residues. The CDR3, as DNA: TGTGCCAGCAGTTTCACGGGGGTTTATGACAAAAACATTCAGTACTTC. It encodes CASSFTGVYDKNIQYF. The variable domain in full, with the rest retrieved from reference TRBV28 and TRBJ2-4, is DVKVTQSSRYLVKRTGEKVFLECVQDMDHENMFWYRQDPGLGLRLIYFSYDVKMKEKGDIPEGYSVSREKKERFSLILESASTNQTSMYLCASSFTGVYDKNIQYFGAGTRLSVL.

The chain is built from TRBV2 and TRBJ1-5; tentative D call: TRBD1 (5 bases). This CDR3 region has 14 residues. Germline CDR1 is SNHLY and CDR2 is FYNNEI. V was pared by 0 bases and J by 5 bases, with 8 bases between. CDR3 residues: CASSEAKGDQPQHF. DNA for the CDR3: TGTGCCAGCAGTGAAGCCAAAGGGGATCAGCCCCAGCATTTT.

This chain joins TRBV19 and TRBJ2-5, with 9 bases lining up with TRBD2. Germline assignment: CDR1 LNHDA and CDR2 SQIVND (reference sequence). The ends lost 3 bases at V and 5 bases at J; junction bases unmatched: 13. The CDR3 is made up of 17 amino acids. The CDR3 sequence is CASSIRGSGRLRETQYF. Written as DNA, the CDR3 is TGTGCCAGTAGTATCCGAGGTAGCGGGAGATTACGGGAGACCCAGTACTTC.

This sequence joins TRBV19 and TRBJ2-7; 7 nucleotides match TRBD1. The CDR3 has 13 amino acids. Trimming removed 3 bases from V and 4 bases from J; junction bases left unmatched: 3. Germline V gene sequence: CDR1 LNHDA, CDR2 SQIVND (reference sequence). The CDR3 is CASSMRQGYEQYF. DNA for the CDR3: TGTGCCAGTAGTATGAGACAGGGTTACGAGCAGTACTTC.

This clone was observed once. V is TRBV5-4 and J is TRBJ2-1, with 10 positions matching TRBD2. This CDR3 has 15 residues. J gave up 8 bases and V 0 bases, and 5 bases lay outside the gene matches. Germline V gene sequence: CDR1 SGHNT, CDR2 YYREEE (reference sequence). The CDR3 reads CASSLDASGSDEQFF. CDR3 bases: TGTGCCAGCAGCTTGGATGCTAGCGGGAGTGATGAGCAGTTCTTC. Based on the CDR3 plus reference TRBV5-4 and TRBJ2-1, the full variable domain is ETGVTQSPTHLIKTRGQQVTLRCSSQSGHNTVSWYQQALGQGPQFIFQYYREEENGRGNFPPRFSGLQFPNYSSELNVNALELDDSALYLCASSLDASGSDEQFFGPGTRLTVL.

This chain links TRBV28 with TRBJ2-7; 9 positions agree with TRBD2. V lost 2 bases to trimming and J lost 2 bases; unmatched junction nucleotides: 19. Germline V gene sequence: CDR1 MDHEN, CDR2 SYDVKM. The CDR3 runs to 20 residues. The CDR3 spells CASSLERTISGRLTTYEQYF. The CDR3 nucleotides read TGTGCCAGCAGTTTAGAGCGGACCATTAGCGGGAGACTCACAACCTACGAGCAGTACTTC. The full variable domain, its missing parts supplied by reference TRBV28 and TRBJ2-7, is DVKVTQSSRYLVKRTGEKVFLECVQDMDHENMFWYRQDPGLGLRLIYFSYDVKMKEKGDIPEGYSVSREKKERFSLILESASTNQTSMYLCASSLERTISGRLTTYEQYFGPGTRLTVT.

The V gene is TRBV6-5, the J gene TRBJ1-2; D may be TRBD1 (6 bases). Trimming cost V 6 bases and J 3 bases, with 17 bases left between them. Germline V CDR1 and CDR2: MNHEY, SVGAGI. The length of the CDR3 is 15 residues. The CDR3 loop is CASSPSGGLDYGYTF. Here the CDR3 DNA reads TGTGCCAGCAGCCCCTCGGGGGGGCTGGACTATGGCTACACCTTC.

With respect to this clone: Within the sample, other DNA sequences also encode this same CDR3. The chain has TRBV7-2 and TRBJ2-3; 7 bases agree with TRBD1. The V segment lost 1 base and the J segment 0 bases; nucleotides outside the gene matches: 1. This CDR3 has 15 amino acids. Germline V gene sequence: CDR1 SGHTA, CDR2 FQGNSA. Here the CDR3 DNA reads TGTGCCAGCAGCTTAGGGACAGGTAGCACAGATACGCAGTATTTT. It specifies CASSLGTGSTDTQYF.